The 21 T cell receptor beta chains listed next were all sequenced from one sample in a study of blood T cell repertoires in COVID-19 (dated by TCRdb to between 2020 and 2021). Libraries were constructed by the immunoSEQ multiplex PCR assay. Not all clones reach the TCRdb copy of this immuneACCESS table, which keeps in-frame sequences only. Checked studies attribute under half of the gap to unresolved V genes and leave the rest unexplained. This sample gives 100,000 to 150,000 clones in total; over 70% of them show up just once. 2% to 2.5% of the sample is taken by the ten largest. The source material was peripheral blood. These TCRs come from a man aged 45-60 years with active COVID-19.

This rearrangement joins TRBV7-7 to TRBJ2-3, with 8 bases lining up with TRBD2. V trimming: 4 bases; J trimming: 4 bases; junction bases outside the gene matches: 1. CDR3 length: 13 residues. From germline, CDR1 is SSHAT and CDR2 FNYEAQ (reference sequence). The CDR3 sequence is CASSSGGADTQYF. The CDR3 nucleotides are TGTGCCAGCAGCTCCGGGGGGGCAGATACGCAGTATTTT.

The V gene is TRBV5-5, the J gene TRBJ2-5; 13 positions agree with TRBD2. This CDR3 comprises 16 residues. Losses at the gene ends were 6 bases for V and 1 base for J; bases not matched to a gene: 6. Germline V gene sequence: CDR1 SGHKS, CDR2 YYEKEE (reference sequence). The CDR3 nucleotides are TGTGCCAGCACCCTGGGGACTAGCGGGGTCCAAGAGACCCAGTACTTC. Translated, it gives CASTLGTSGVQETQYF.

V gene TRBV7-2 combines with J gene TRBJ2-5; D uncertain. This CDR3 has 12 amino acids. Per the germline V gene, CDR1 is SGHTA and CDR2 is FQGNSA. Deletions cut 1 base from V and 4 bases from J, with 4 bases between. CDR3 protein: CASSLVGETQYF. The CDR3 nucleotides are TGTGCCAGCAGCTTAGTCGGAGAGACCCAGTACTTC. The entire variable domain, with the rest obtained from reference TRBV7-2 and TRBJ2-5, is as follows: GAGVSQSPSNKVTEKGKDVELRCDPISGHTALYWYRQSLGQGLEFLIYFQGNSAPDKSGLPSDRFSAERTGGSVSTLTIQRTQQEDSAVYLCASSLVGETQYFGPGTRLLVL.

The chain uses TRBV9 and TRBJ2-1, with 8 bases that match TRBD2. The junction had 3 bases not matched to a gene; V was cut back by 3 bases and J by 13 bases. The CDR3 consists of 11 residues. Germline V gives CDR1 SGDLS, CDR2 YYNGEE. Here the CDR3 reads CASSAGGAQFF. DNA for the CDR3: TGTGCCAGCAGCGCGGGGGGGGCCCAGTTCTTC. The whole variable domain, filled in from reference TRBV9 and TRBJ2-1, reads DSGVTQTPKHLITATGQRVTLRCSPRSGDLSVYWYQQSLDQGLQFLIQYYNGEERAKGNILERFSAQQFPDLHSELNLSSLELGDSALYFCASSAGGAQFFGPGTRLTVL.

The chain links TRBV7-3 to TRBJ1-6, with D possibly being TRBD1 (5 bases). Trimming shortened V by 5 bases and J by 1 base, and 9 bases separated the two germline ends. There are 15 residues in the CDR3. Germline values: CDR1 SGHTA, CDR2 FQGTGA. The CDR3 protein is CASSRDSSYNSPLHF. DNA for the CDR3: TGTGCCAGCAGCCGAGACAGTTCCTATAATTCACCCCTCCACTTT.

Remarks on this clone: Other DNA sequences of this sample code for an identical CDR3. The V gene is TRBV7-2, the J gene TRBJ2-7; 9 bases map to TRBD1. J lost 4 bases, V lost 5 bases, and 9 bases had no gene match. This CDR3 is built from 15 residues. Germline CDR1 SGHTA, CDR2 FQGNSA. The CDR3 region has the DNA TGTGCCAGCAGCATCCGAACAGGGGGCGCTTACGAGCAGTACTTC. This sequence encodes CASSIRTGGAYEQYF.

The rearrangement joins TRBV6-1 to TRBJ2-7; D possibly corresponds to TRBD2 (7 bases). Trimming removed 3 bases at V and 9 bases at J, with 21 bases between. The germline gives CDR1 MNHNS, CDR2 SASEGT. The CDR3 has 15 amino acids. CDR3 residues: CASSEGGTIGIVQYF. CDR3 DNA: TGTGCCAGCAGTGAGGGGGGGACAATTGGGATTGTGCAGTACTTC.

This CDR3 reads CASTGQNNEQFF. The CDR3 DNA reads TGTGCCAGTACCGGACAGAATAATGAGCAGTTCTTC. The chain is built from TRBV19 and TRBJ2-1; TRBD1 is a possible D gene (6 bases). Germline CDR1 LNHDA, CDR2 SQIVND (reference sequence). V was clipped by 7 bases and J by 7 bases, with 11 bases between them. The CDR3 spans 12 residues. The variable domain in full, completed from reference TRBV19 and TRBJ2-1, reads DGGITQSPKYLFRKEGQNVTLSCEQNLNHDAMYWYRQDPGQGLRLIYYSQIVNDFQKGDIAEGYSVSREKKESFPLTVTSAQKNPTAFYLCASTGQNNEQFFGPGTRLTVL.

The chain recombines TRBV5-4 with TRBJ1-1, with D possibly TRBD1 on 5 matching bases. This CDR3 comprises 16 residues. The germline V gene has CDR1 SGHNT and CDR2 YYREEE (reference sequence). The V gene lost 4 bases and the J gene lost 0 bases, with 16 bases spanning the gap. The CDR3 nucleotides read TGTGCCAGCAGCCCGTCCCAAGACAGATTGAACACTGAAGCTTTCTTT. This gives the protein CASSPSQDRLNTEAFF.

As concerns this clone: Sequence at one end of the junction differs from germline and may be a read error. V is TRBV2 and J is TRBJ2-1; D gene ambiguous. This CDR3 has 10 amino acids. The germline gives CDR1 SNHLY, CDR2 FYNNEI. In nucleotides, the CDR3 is TGTGCCAGCAGCTACTATGAGCAGTTCTTC. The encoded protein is CASSYYEQFF.

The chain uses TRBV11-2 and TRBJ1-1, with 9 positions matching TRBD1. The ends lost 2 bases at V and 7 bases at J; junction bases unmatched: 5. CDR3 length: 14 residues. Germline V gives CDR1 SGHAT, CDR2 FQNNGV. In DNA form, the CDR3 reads TGTGCCAGCAGCTTATGGGGGGGACAGGGTGAAGCTTTCTTT. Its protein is CASSLWGGQGEAFF.

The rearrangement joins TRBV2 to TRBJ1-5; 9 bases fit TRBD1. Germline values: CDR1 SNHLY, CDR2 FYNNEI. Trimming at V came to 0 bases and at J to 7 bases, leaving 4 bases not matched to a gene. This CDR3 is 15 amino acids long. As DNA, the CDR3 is TGTGCCAGCAGTGAAGCGTCGGACAGGGGACAGCCCCAGCATTTT. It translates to CASSEASDRGQPQHF. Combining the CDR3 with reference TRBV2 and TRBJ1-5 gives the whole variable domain EPEVTQTPSHQVTQMGQEVILRCVPISNHLYFYWYRQILGQKVEFLVSFYNNEISEKSEIFDDQFSVERPDGSNFTLKIRSTKLEDSAMYFCASSEASDRGQPQHFGDGTRLSIL.

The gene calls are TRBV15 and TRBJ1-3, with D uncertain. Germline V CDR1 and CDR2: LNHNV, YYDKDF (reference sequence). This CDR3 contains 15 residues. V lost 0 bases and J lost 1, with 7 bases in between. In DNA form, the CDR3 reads TGTGCCACCAGCAGAGATTCTACTTCTGGAAACACCATATATTTT. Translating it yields CATSRDSTSGNTIYF.

The CDR3 DNA sequence: TGTGCCAGCAGACCCAGTGTCGGGGGGGCCTTAGGCTACACCTTC. Protein product: CASRPSVGGALGYTF. The V gene is TRBV7-2, the J gene TRBJ1-2; a possible D gene is TRBD1 (6 bases). Germline CDR1 reads SGHTA; CDR2 reads FQGNSA. The length of the CDR3 is 15 residues. Trimming shortened V by 6 bases and J by 8 bases, and 22 bases separated the two germline ends. Supplemented by reference TRBV7-2 and TRBJ1-2, the full variable domain reads GAGVSQSPSNKVTEKGKDVELRCDPISGHTALYWYRQSLGQGLEFLIYFQGNSAPDKSGLPSDRFSAERTGGSVSTLTIQRTQQEDSAVYLCASRPSVGGALGYTFGSGTRLTVV.

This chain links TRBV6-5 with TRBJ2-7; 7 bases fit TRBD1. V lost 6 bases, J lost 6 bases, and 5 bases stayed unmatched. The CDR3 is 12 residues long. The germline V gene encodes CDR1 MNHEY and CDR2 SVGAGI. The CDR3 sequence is CASRRGRSEQYF. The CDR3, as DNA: TGTGCCAGCAGAAGGGGGCGCAGCGAGCAGTACTTC.

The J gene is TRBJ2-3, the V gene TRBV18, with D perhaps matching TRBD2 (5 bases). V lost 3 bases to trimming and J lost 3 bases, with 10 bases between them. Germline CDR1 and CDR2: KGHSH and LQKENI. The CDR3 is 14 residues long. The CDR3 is CASSPSRGTDTQYF. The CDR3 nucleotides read TGTGCCAGCTCACCGAGCAGAGGGACAGATACGCAGTATTTT. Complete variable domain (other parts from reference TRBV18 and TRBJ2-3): NAGVMQNPRHLVRRRGQEARLRCSPMKGHSHVYWYRQLPEEGLKFMVYLQKENIIDESGMPKERFSAEFPKEGPSILRIQQVVRGDSAAYFCASSPSRGTDTQYFGPGTRLTVL.

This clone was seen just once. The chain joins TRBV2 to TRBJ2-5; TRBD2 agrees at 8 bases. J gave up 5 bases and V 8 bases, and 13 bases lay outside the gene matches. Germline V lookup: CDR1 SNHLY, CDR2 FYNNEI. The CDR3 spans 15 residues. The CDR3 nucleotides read TGTGCCAGCGGCGGTCCGGGGGGGCCGCGGGAGACCCAGTACTTC. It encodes CASGGPGGPRETQYF.

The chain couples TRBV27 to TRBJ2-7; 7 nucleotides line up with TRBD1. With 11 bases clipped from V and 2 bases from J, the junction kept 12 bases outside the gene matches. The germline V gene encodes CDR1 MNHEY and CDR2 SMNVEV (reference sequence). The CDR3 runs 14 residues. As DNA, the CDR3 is TGTGCCGTCCGACTAAACAGGGGCCCCTACGAGCAGTACTTC. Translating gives CAVRLNRGPYEQYF.

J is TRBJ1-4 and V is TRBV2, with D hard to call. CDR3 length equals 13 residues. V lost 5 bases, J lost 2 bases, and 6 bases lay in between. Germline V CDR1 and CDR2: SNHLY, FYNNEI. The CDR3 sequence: CASSWQTNEKLFF. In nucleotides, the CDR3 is TGTGCCAGCAGTTGGCAGACTAATGAAAAACTGTTTTTT.

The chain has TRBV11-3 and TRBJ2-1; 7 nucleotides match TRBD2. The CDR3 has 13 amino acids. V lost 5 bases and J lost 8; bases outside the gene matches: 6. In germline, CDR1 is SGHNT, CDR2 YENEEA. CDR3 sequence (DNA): TGTGCCAGCAGCACTAGCGCTTGGGATGAGCAGTTCTTC. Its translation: CASSTSAWDEQFF.

CDR3 nucleotide sequence: TGTGCCAGCAGTGAAAGACAGGGAGGATTTAACACCATATATTTT. Translating gives CASSERQGGFNTIYF. The rearrangement joins TRBV2 to TRBJ1-3, with 7 bases lining up with TRBD1. The J segment lost 7 bases and the V segment lost 2 bases, leaving 8 bases of the junction unmatched. CDR3 length equals 15 residues. From germline, CDR1 is SNHLY and CDR2 FYNNEI.